Shown below are 26 T cell receptor beta chains from a single sample sequenced in a study of T cells in localized non-small cell lung cancer. Data came from immunoSEQ multiplex PCR; TCRdb stores just in-frame clones and leaves some out. This sample has 100,000 to 150,000 clones, with about 89% found just once. The input for sequencing was peripheral blood, taken before any cancer treatment. Receptors originate from a female donor over 55 with stage I lung adenocarcinoma.

The chain recombines TRBV5-1 with TRBJ1-1; 10 bases fit TRBD1. The CDR3 sequence is 15 residues long. Germline CDR1 reads SGHRS; CDR2 reads YFSETQ. J lost 5 bases, V lost 4 bases, and 8 bases had no gene match. CDR3 DNA: TGCGCCAGCAGCGTGGGACAGGGGAGAAGTACTGAAGCTTTCTTT. Translation: CASSVGQGRSTEAFF.

This rearrangement joins TRBV29-1 to TRBJ2-2; possibly TRBD1 for D (6 bases). CDR3 length: 13 residues. Trimming pared 7 bases from V and 6 bases from J, leaving 15 bases between. Germline V gives CDR1 SQVTM, CDR2 ANQGSEA. CDR3: CSAAGTLAGELFF. In DNA, the CDR3 is TGCAGCGCTGCCGGGACACTTGCCGGGGAGCTGTTTTTT.

The gene calls are TRBV20-1 and TRBJ2-7; D gene ambiguous. The length of the CDR3 is 10 residues. Germline V gene data show CDR1 as DFQATT and CDR2 as SNEGSKA (reference sequence). The V end lost 6 bases, the J end lost 5 bases, and 8 bases lay between the germline ends. The CDR3 spells CSANSDEQYF. CDR3 bases: TGCAGTGCAAACAGCGACGAGCAGTACTTC.

This chain uses TRBV28 with TRBJ1-4; a weak D match, TRBD1 (5 bases). Trimming took off 2 bases at V and 7 bases at J, with 11 bases between the two ends. There are 14 residues in the CDR3. Germline V CDR1 and CDR2: MDHEN, SYDVKM. The DNA for the CDR3 is TGTGCCAGCAGTTTAATCCAGGGTGTTGAAAAACTGTTTTTT. Translation gives CASSLIQGVEKLFF.

The rearrangement uses TRBV28 and TRBJ2-7; D is possibly TRBD2 (5 bases). The germline gives CDR1 MDHEN, CDR2 SYDVKM. This CDR3 is 14 amino acids long. V lost 6 bases, J lost 6 bases, and 18 bases lay in between. This CDR3 reads CASSLVWTVPEQYF. CDR3 nucleotide sequence: TGTGCCAGCAGCCTCGTATGGACTGTTCCCGAGCAGTACTTC.

This rearrangement joins TRBV11-2 to TRBJ2-1; 7 bases map to TRBD2. The trim removed 3 bases at V and 5 bases at J, leaving 4 bases unmatched. The CDR3 spans 14 residues. Germline CDR1 is SGHAT and CDR2 is FQNNGV. In nucleotides, the CDR3 is TGTGCCAGCAGCTTGCTAGCGGCTAACAATGAGCAGTTCTTC. It translates to CASSLLAANNEQFF.

The chain is built from TRBV5-1 and TRBJ1-2, with TRBD1 as a possible D gene (6 bases). The CDR3 has 14 amino acids. The V end lost 4 bases, the J end lost 2 bases, and 12 bases lay between the germline ends. Per germline, CDR1 SGHRS and CDR2 YFSETQ. Written as DNA, the CDR3 is TGCGCCAGCAGCCGGGAGGGGGAGAACTATGGCTACACCTTC. This translates into CASSREGENYGYTF.

The chain is built from TRBV11-3 and TRBJ2-2; no definite D call. This CDR3 has 14 residues. V shed 3 bases and J shed 1 base, with 6 bases lying between them. Per the germline V gene, CDR1 is SGHNT and CDR2 is YENEEA. This CDR3 is CASSLYRNTGELFF. CDR3 nucleotides: TGTGCCAGCAGCTTGTACAGGAACACCGGGGAGCTGTTTTTT.

The chain is built from TRBV19 and TRBJ2-7; no reliable D call. Trimming pared 3 bases from V and 2 bases from J, leaving 8 bases between. This CDR3 contains 13 residues. Looked up from germline, CDR1 is LNHDA and CDR2 is SQIVND (reference sequence). Here the CDR3 reads CASSIEDTYEQYF. DNA of the CDR3: TGTGCCAGTAGTATTGAAGACACCTACGAGCAGTACTTC.

The chain is built from TRBV18 and TRBJ1-4, with 7 bases matching TRBD1. V was clipped by 3 bases and J by 4 bases; unmatched bases: 2. This CDR3 has 14 residues. Germline V CDR1 and CDR2: KGHSH, LQKENI. In DNA form, the CDR3 reads TGTGCCAGCTCACCGGGACAGAGTAATGAAAAACTGTTTTTT. Amino acids: CASSPGQSNEKLFF. The full variable domain, its missing parts supplied by reference TRBV18 and TRBJ1-4, is NAGVMQNPRHLVRRRGQEARLRCSPMKGHSHVYWYRQLPEEGLKFMVYLQKENIIDESGMPKERFSAEFPKEGPSILRIQQVVRGDSAAYFCASSPGQSNEKLFFGSGTQLSVL.

The chain employs TRBV7-6 and TRBJ1-2; TRBD1 matches 8 bases. J was trimmed by 7 bases and V by 4 bases; bases with no gene match: 8. CDR1 and CDR2 (germline): SGHVS, FNYEAQ. This CDR3 region has 14 residues. CDR3 loop: CASSSDDRGFGYTF. The DNA for the CDR3 is TGTGCCAGCAGCTCCGACGACAGGGGCTTTGGCTACACCTTC.

The chain links TRBV28 to TRBJ2-1; 8 nucleotides align to TRBD2. In germline, CDR1 is MDHEN, CDR2 SYDVKM. The CDR3 spans 16 residues. V gave up 5 bases and J gave up 1 base; unmatched junction bases: 7. CDR3 DNA: TGTGCCAGCAGTCCCTTACTAGCGGAATCCTACAATGAGCAGTTCTTC. This sequence encodes CASSPLLAESYNEQFF.

V gene TRBV2 combines with J gene TRBJ2-7, with D perhaps matching TRBD2 (5 bases). CDR1 and CDR2 (germline): SNHLY, FYNNEI. V lost 7 bases and J lost 11, with 18 bases in between. The CDR3 is 12 amino acids. This CDR3 reads CASTLAGLEEYF. The CDR3 nucleotides read TGTGCCAGCACGTTGGCCGGATTGGAGGAGTACTTC.

The chain couples TRBV7-9 to TRBJ2-7; TRBD1 is a possible D gene (6 bases). The length of the CDR3 is 13 residues. Germline values: CDR1 SEHNR, CDR2 FQNEAQ (reference sequence). Trimming left V 3 bases short and J 4 bases short, with 10 bases between. Here the CDR3 DNA reads TGTGCCAGCAGCTTGTGGGGGCGGTACGAGCAGTACTTC. Translated: CASSLWGRYEQYF.

This rearrangement joins TRBV29-1 to TRBJ2-3, with TRBD2 as a possible D gene (6 bases). The germline V gene has CDR1 SQVTM and CDR2 ANQGSEA. This CDR3 region has 14 residues. V was clipped by 6 bases and J by 4 bases, with 17 bases between them. The CDR3 loop reads CSVENRGLADTQYF. CDR3 DNA sequence: TGCAGCGTGGAAAATCGGGGGTTGGCAGATACGCAGTATTTT.

The V call is TRBV4-1, the J call TRBJ2-5; 7 bases agree with TRBD2. Germline CDR1 is MGHRA and CDR2 is YSYEKL. The length of the CDR3 is 17 residues. Losses at the gene ends were 1 base for V and 3 bases for J; bases not matched to a gene: 11. The CDR3: CASSQALASGMKETQYF. CDR3 nucleotide sequence: TGCGCCAGCAGCCAAGCCCTGGCTAGCGGTATGAAAGAGACCCAGTACTTC.

This chain connects TRBV7-9 to TRBJ1-2, with D uncertain. Per the germline V gene, CDR1 is SEHNR and CDR2 is FQNEAQ (reference sequence). Trimming took 5 bases from V and 8 from J, leaving 30 bases between them. The CDR3 has 18 residues. This CDR3 reads CASSPILSNRQPLGGYTF. The CDR3 nucleotides are TGTGCCAGCAGCCCTATACTTAGCAATCGGCAGCCCTTGGGAGGCTACACCTTC.

The V call is TRBV7-9, the J call TRBJ1-2, with unresolved D. The CDR3 contains 15 residues. V was clipped by 3 bases and J by 6 bases, with 17 bases between them. The germline CDR1 and CDR2 sequences are SEHNR and FQNEAQ (reference sequence). In nucleotides, the CDR3 is TGTGCCAGCAGCTTCATGGGAGGAATTAGGAATGGCTACACCTTC. Residues: CASSFMGGIRNGYTF.

The chain joins TRBV5-4 to TRBJ2-7; D could derive from TRBD1 or TRBD2 (5 bases each). The germline V gene encodes CDR1 SGHNT and CDR2 YYREEE (reference sequence). The CDR3 totals 15 residues. V was cut by 1 base and J by 1 base, with 12 bases left in between. The CDR3 DNA sequence: TGTGCCAGCAGCTTGCCTGGGACGGCTTCCTACGAGCAGTACTTC. It translates to CASSLPGTASYEQYF. Full variable domain (rest looked up from reference TRBV5-4 and TRBJ2-7): ETGVTQSPTHLIKTRGQQVTLRCSSQSGHNTVSWYQQALGQGPQFIFQYYREEENGRGNFPPRFSGLQFPNYSSELNVNALELDDSALYLCASSLPGTASYEQYFGPGTRLTVT.

The chain is built from TRBV9 and TRBJ2-2; perhaps TRBD2 as D (6 bases). Germline V lookup: CDR1 SGDLS, CDR2 YYNGEE. V lost 1 base and J lost 4, with 14 bases in between. The CDR3 contains 16 residues. CDR3 amino acids: CASSVFWRAVTGELFF. For the CDR3, the DNA is TGTGCCAGCAGCGTATTTTGGAGGGCCGTCACCGGGGAGCTGTTTTTT.

The rearrangement joins TRBV5-1 to TRBJ2-7; TRBD1 is a possible D gene (6 bases). The CDR3 is made up of 12 amino acids. V gave up 3 bases and J gave up 4 bases, with 8 bases separating them. CDR1 SGHRS and CDR2 YFSETQ come from the germline V gene. CDR3 DNA: TGCGCCAGCAGCTCACAGGGTTACGAGCAGTACTTC. Protein: CASSSQGYEQYF.

The rearrangement uses TRBV14 and TRBJ2-1; TRBD2 might be the D (6 bases). Trimming cost V 0 bases and J 2 bases, with 11 bases left between them. The CDR3 has 16 amino acids. CDR1 is SGHDN and CDR2 is FVKESK in the germline V gene. The CDR3 spells CASSQDLLAPYNEQFF. DNA for the CDR3: TGTGCCAGCAGCCAAGACCTACTAGCACCCTACAATGAGCAGTTCTTC.

This clone was seen only once. The rearrangement uses TRBV18 and TRBJ2-7, with D possibly matching TRBD2 (5 bases). Germline V lookup: CDR1 KGHSH, CDR2 LQKENI. Trimming cost V 4 bases and J 5 bases, with 21 bases left between them. This CDR3 is built from 16 residues. CDR3 DNA: TGTGCCAGCTCACGGTCCCGGCCTAGCTTGGTCCACGAGCAGTACTTC. This gives the protein CASSRSRPSLVHEQYF.

The gene calls are TRBV27 and TRBJ2-4, with a tentative D call TRBD2 (5 bases). Per germline, CDR1 MNHEY and CDR2 SMNVEV (reference sequence). The CDR3 is 15 amino acids. This CDR3 is CASSASLYSQNIQYF. In DNA form, the CDR3 reads TGTGCAAGCTCTGCTAGCCTTTATAGCCAAAACATTCAGTACTTC.

By its share, this clone is medium-sized (0.01 to 0.1%). The gene calls are TRBV6-5 and TRBJ2-7; perhaps D is TRBD1 or TRBD2 (5 bases each). The V gene lost 6 bases and the J gene lost 3 bases, with 18 bases spanning the gap. CDR1 and CDR2 (germline): MNHEY, SVGAGI. CDR3 length equals 15 residues. CDR3 amino acids: CASSPPGPPDYEQYF. The CDR3 region has the DNA TGTGCCAGCAGCCCTCCGGGACCCCCAGACTACGAGCAGTACTTC.

This chain links TRBV19 with TRBJ2-3; D gene uncertain. CDR1 is LNHDA and CDR2 is SQIVND in the germline V gene (reference sequence). CDR3 length: 15 residues. V was clipped by 3 bases and J by 2 bases, with 12 bases between them. The CDR3 sequence: CASSIEAPNTDTQYF. The CDR3, as DNA: TGTGCCAGTAGTATCGAGGCACCTAACACAGATACGCAGTATTTT.